The subject of this entry is one T cell receptor beta chain. Its specificity is unknown. The V gene end was trimmed by 7 bases and the J gene end by 8 bases; junction bases not matched to a gene: 8. Germline CDR1 reads LNHDA; CDR2 reads SQIVND (reference sequence). This CDR3 region has 13 residues. PCR amplification relied on 60 Vbeta primers (plus 13 Jbeta primers). In the source study's methods: There were about 88 million unique TCR beta chains by a later count, and some 11 million of them were shared. Profiling relied on immunoSEQ multiplex PCR, and the TCRdb table lists in-frame clones only, not all of them. For V, J and clone size, that table is used; D and trimming come from the DNA. Altogether about 130,000 clones are present, 75% being singletons, with the ten largest covering less than 4%. This sample stems from a study of cytomegalovirus exposure and HLA in healthy donors. The wider study: Inside one of the first data releases sat some 85 million unique TCRs taken from HLA-typed donors. Findings of the study overall: In a later analysis, DRB1 alleles had the most associated TCRs; HLA-C alleles the fewest. A later analysis linked a missense variant in DCLRE1C to the trimming of TCR beta V and J genes.

This rearrangement joins TRBV19 to TRBJ1-2, with 9 nucleotides matching TRBD1. The clonotype was recovered from a man aged 30 to 45 in good health and CMV-seronegative. The specimen sequenced was PBMCs. CDR3 amino acids: CASTPRQGGGYTF. The CDR3 bases are TGTGCCAGTACCCCGCGACAGGGGGGCGGCTACACCTTC.